The clone carrying this T cell receptor (beta chain) has just a few counts. What it binds is unknown. As diagnostic evidence, clinical symptoms, serum thyroxine, TRAb, thyroid ultrasound and orbital computed tomography were relied upon. Fresh peripheral blood (approximately 9.5 ml) yielded the PBMCs. This record comes from a study of Graves' ophthalmopathy and Graves' hyperthyroidism. Overall study findings and caveats: At approximately 70% sensitivity and over 72% specificity, the model predicted progression of the ophthalmopathy.

Germline-derived CDR1 and CDR2 are MRHNA and SNTAGT. This CDR3 is built from 11 residues. Trimming left V 8 bases short and J 2 bases short, with 4 bases between. Amplification of TCR beta CDR3 regions used RNA transcripts. RT-PCR in the first round used HTBI primers; a second-round multiplex PCR followed. TCRdb recomputed calls from the multiplex PCR reads with MiXCR, one row per CDR3 protein. Of hundreds of thousands of distinct CDR3 sequences in the sample, approximately 22% were seen once. Sequences were obtained from peripheral blood. The chain carries TRBV6-4 and TRBJ1-3; D is undetermined. The sequence was collected from a woman aged 18 to 35 with stable Graves' hyperthyroidism. Some clones in this sample may be carry-over from other donors' samples. CDR3: CASATGNTIYF. CDR3 nucleotides: TGTGCCAGCGCCACTGGAAACACCATATATTTT.